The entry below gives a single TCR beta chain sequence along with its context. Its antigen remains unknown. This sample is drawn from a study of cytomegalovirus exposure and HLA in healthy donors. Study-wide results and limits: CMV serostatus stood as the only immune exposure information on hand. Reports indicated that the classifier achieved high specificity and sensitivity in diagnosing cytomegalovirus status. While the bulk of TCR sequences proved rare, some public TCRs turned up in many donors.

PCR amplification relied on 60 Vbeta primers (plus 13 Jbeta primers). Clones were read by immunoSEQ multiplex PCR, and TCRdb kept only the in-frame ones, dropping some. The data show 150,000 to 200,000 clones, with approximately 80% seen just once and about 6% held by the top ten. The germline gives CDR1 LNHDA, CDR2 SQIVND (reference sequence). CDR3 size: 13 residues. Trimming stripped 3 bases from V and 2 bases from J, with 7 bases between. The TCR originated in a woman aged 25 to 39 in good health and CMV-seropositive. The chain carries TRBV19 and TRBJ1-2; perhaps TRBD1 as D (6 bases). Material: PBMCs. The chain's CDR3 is CASSITGNYGYTF. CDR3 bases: TGTGCCAGTAGTATCACAGGGAACTATGGCTACACCTTC.